Listed here are 19 T cell receptor beta chains from one sample, sequenced in a study of Graves' ophthalmopathy and Graves' hyperthyroidism (dated by TCRdb to 2017 to 2018). Sequenced using an Illumina HiSeq 2000. For repertoire sequencing, the TCR beta CDR3 regions were amplified from RNA transcripts. HTBI primers and the Qiagen OneStep RT-PCR kit were used in a first-round RT-PCR, which was followed by a second-round multiplex PCR, size selection and purification. TCRdb took the public reads, trimmed them with fastp at Q25, ran MiXCR for clone calling and kept in-frame beta chains. One record per CDR3 amino acid sequence lists the most common genes and DNA. In all, the sample holds more than 1,000,000 distinct CDR3 sequences, and roughly two fifths of those were seen once. Jointly, the top ten make up over 8.5% of the sample. Specimen: peripheral blood or thyroid tissue (not recorded which). These receptors all stem from an adult man with Graves' hyperthyroidism.

The V and J genes are TRBV7-9 and TRBJ2-5; 7 bases are a match to TRBD2. From germline, CDR1 is SEHNR and CDR2 FQNEAQ (reference sequence). This CDR3 is 20 amino acids long. J gave up 0 bases and V 3 bases, and 19 bases lay outside the gene matches. CDR3 sequence reads: CASSFMQGKGEGWYQETQYF. In DNA form, the CDR3 reads TGTGCCAGCAGCTTTATGCAGGGCAAAGGGGAGGGATGGTACCAAGAGACCCAGTACTTC.

This clonotype occurred a few times. The CDR3 DNA reads as TGCAGCGCCGATCGATCGGGGGGTGGCGAGACCCAGTACTTC. Its translation: CSADRSGGGETQYF. The chain is built from TRBV29-1 and TRBJ2-5, with 7 bases identical to TRBD2. Trimming at V came to 7 bases and at J to 5 bases, leaving 13 bases not matched to a gene. Germline lookup yields CDR1 SQVTM and CDR2 ANQGSEA. The CDR3 loop spans 14 amino acids.

This clonotype was detected only a few times. A single base separates this from a much larger clone, so it may be a read error. J is TRBJ1-2 and V is TRBV6-1; D remains ambiguous. Deletions cut 0 bases from V and 7 bases from J, with 3 bases between. The CDR3 sequence is 11 residues long. Per germline, CDR1 MNHNS and CDR2 SASEGT. The CDR3 DNA sequence: TGTGCCAGCAGTGAAGCCGGTGGCTACACCTTC. Its translation is CASSEAGGYTF.

In this sample, this clonotype turned up many times. V gene TRBV9 combines with J gene TRBJ2-5; 7 bases align to TRBD1. CDR3 length equals 14 residues. Germline trimming cut 6 bases from V and 4 bases from J; bases unmatched to any gene: 9. The germline CDR1 and CDR2 sequences are SGDLS and YYNGEE. CDR3 coding DNA: TGTGCCAGCAACTTGGGCTCAGGGGGAGAGACCCAGTACTTC. It encodes CASNLGSGGETQYF. Drawing the rest from reference TRBV9 and TRBJ2-5, the complete variable domain is DSGVTQTPKHLITATGQRVTLRCSPRSGDLSVYWYQQSLDQGLQFLIQYYNGEERAKGNILERFSAQQFPDLHSELNLSSLELGDSALYFCASNLGSGGETQYFGPGTRLLVL.

This clonotype was counted at least ten times. The rearrangement uses TRBV7-8 and TRBJ1-5; 9 bases line up with TRBD1. This CDR3 spans 16 amino acids. Trimming at V came to 5 bases and at J to 4 bases, leaving 9 bases not matched to a gene. Germline-derived CDR1 and CDR2 are SGHVS and FQNEAQ. As DNA, the CDR3 is TGTGCCAGCAGCCTTGGGACAGGGCGCGGGAATCAGCCCCAGCATTTT. This codes for CASSLGTGRGNQPQHF.

The rearrangement joins TRBV7-2 to TRBJ1-6; D not certain. The CDR3 is 15 residues long. Germline values: CDR1 SGHTA, CDR2 FQGNSA. V lost 2 bases and J 10 bases, leaving 15 bases between the germline ends. In DNA, the CDR3 is TGTGCCAGCAGCTTACCTTCGGGGTTCGGCTCACCCCTCCACTTT. It yields the protein CASSLPSGFGSPLHF.

This clonotype was counted many times. V is TRBV15 and J is TRBJ1-1; 11 nucleotides align to TRBD1. The J segment lost 3 bases and the V segment lost 1 base, leaving 10 bases of the junction unmatched. Germline-derived CDR1 and CDR2 are LNHNV and YYDKDF (reference sequence). The CDR3 runs 18 residues. This CDR3 reads CATSRGLGTGGDDTEAFF. Here the CDR3 DNA reads TGTGCCACCAGCAGAGGTTTGGGGACAGGGGGGGATGACACTGAAGCTTTCTTT.

This clonotype was seen ten or more times. The chain uses TRBV7-8 and TRBJ1-5; D is possibly TRBD1 (5 bases). CDR1 and CDR2 (germline): SGHVS, FQNEAQ. The CDR3 sequence is 12 residues long. V was trimmed by 1 base and J by 9 bases, leaving 7 bases between them. CDR3 nucleotide sequence: TGTGCCAGCAGCTTAGAAACAGGGCCCCAGCATTTT. Translated: CASSLETGPQHF.

V and J are TRBV19 and TRBJ1-1, with 9 nucleotides matching TRBD1. V shed 5 bases and J 6 bases; nucleotides not matched to a gene: 7. Germline loops: CDR1 LNHDA, CDR2 SQIVND (reference sequence). The CDR3 is made up of 14 amino acids. CDR3 sequence reads: CASSERDRAPEAFF. The CDR3 DNA reads TGTGCCAGTAGTGAACGGGACAGGGCCCCTGAAGCTTTCTTT. Full variable domain (missing parts from reference TRBV19 and TRBJ1-1): DGGITQSPKYLFRKEGQNVTLSCEQNLNHDAMYWYRQDPGQGLRLIYYSQIVNDFQKGDIAEGYSVSREKKESFPLTVTSAQKNPTAFYLCASSERDRAPEAFFGQGTRLTVV.

This clonotype has ten or more counts. This rearrangement joins TRBV19 to TRBJ1-4; D is ambiguous. The CDR3 is made up of 13 amino acids. The V gene lost 5 bases and the J gene lost 5 bases, with 9 bases spanning the gap. Germline V CDR1 and CDR2: LNHDA, SQIVND (reference sequence). The CDR3 DNA reads TGTGCCAGTAGTGGGCAGGTGAATGAAAAACTGTTTTTT. It yields the protein CASSGQVNEKLFF.

This clonotype was seen a few times. This chain uses TRBV19 with TRBJ1-3, with unresolved D. Deletions cut 3 bases from V and 15 bases from J, with 9 bases between. The CDR3 has 10 residues. Germline V gene sequence: CDR1 LNHDA, CDR2 SQIVND (reference sequence). CDR3 residues: CASSIRAPYF. In DNA, the CDR3 is TGTGCCAGTAGTATCCGGGCCCCATATTTT.

This clonotype was detected many times. This chain links TRBV2 with TRBJ1-1; 9 bases fit TRBD1. This CDR3 has 14 residues. Germline CDR1 and CDR2: SNHLY and FYNNEI. The J segment lost 5 bases and the V segment lost 2 bases, leaving 3 bases of the junction unmatched. The CDR3 nucleotides read TGTGCCAGCAGTGAAAGGACAGGGGAGACTGAAGCTTTCTTT. Translating it yields CASSERTGETEAFF.

For this clonotype: This may arise from a read error, as a much more abundant clone is one base away. The chain links TRBV20-1 to TRBJ1-5; D remains unclear. The CDR3 has 13 amino acids. Looked up from germline, CDR1 is DFQATT and CDR2 is SNEGSKA (reference sequence). The CDR3 loop is CSASRSSNQPHHF. The CDR3, as DNA: TGCAGTGCTAGTAGGAGTAGCAATCAGCCCCATCATTTT.

This clonotype was counted ten times or more. The chain links TRBV29-1 to TRBJ1-1, with D maybe TRBD1 (6 bases). The CDR3 runs 15 residues. V was cut by 7 bases and J by 1 base, with 19 bases left in between. Germline V CDR1 and CDR2: SQVTM, ANQGSEA. The CDR3 reads CSASLPGQANTEAFF. CDR3 nucleotide sequence: TGCAGCGCCTCCTTACCGGGACAAGCGAACACTGAAGCTTTCTTT.

The CDR3 sequence: CASSLVTWTGGPGEQYF. The CDR3 coding sequence is TGTGCCAGCAGCTTAGTAACCTGGACAGGGGGCCCGGGGGAGCAGTACTTC. This rearrangement joins TRBV7-2 to TRBJ2-7; TRBD1 aligns across 11 bases. Germline V lookup: CDR1 SGHTA, CDR2 FQGNSA. V trimming: 1 base; J trimming: 7 bases; junction bases outside the gene matches: 12. This CDR3 is built from 17 residues.

The V call is TRBV6-6, the J call TRBJ2-5; 7 positions agree with TRBD1. V lost 5 bases, J lost 0 bases, and 9 bases stayed unmatched. CDR1 and CDR2 (germline): MNHNY, SVGAGI (reference sequence). The CDR3 runs 16 residues. DNA for the CDR3: TGTGCCAGCAGTCGAGGGACAGCTTCGTACCAAGAGACCCAGTACTTC. This encodes CASSRGTASYQETQYF.

Note on this clonotype: It may be a read error: a sequence one base away is much more abundant. The genes are TRBV10-2 and TRBJ1-5; 7 bases align to TRBD1. Germline CDR1 is WSHSY and CDR2 is SAAADI. The CDR3 loop spans 14 amino acids. As DNA, the CDR3 is TGTGCCAGCAGCCCTACAGGGGCTAATCAGCCCCAGCATTTT. It translates to CASSPTGANQPQHF.

This clonotype was seen ten or more times. The chain is built from TRBV7-9 and TRBJ2-7; D may be TRBD1 (8 bases). Germline loops: CDR1 SEHNR, CDR2 FQNEAQ (reference sequence). The CDR3 runs to 15 residues. V lost 4 bases and J 0 bases, leaving 13 bases between the germline ends. CDR3 nucleotides: TGTGCCAGCAGCTGGGAGGGACAGGCCTCCTACGAGCAGTACTTC. Protein product: CASSWEGQASYEQYF.

This clonotype was counted a few times. A clone one base away is much larger, so this may be a read error. The V and J genes are TRBV6-6 and TRBJ1-5; D is perhaps TRBD1 (6 bases). V was pared by 5 bases and J by 1 base, with 12 bases between. The CDR3 contains 15 residues. CDR1 MNHNY and CDR2 SVGAGI come from the germline V gene (reference sequence). CDR3 DNA: TGTGCCAGCAGTAACAGGGCGGTCAGCAATCAGCCCCAGCATTTT. Translating it yields CASSNRAVSNQPQHF.